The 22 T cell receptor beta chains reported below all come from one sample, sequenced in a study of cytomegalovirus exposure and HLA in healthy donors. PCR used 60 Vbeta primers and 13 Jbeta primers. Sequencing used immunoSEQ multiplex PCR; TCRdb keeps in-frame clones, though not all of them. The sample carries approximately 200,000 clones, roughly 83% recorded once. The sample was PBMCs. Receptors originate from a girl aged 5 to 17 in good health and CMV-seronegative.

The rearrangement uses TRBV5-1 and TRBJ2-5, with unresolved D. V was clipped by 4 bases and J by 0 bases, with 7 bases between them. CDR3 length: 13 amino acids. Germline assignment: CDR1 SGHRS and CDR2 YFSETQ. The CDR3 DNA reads TGCGCCAGCAGCCCGTCGTACCAAGAGACCCAGTACTTC. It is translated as CASSPSYQETQYF.

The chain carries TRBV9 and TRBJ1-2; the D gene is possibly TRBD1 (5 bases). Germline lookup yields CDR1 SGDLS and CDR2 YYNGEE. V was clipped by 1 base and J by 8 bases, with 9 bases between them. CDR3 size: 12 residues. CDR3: CASSVQGYGYTF. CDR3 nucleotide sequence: TGTGCCAGCAGCGTACAGGGATACGGCTACACCTTC.

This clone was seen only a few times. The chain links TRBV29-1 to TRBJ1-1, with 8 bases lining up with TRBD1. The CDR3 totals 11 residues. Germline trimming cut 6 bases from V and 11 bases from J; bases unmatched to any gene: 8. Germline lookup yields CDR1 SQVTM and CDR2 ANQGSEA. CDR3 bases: TGCAGCGTCCAAGACAGGGGTGGGGCTTTCTTT. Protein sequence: CSVQDRGGAFF.

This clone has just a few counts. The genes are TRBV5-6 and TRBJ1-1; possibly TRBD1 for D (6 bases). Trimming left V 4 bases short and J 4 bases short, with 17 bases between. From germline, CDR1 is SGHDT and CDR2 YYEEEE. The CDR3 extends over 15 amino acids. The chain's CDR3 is CASSKTGSGGTEAFF. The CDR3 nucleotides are TGTGCCAGCAGCAAAACAGGGTCGGGCGGCACTGAAGCTTTCTTT.

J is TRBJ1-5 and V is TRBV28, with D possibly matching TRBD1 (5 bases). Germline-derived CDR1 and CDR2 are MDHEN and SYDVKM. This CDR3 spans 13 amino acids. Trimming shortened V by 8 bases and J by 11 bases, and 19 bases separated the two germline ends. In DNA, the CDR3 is TGTGCCAGCGCAACCCAGGGCACTACGGCCCAGCATTTT. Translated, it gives CASATQGTTAQHF. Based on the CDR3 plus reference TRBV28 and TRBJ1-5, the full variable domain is DVKVTQSSRYLVKRTGEKVFLECVQDMDHENMFWYRQDPGLGLRLIYFSYDVKMKEKGDIPEGYSVSREKKERFSLILESASTNQTSMYLCASATQGTTAQHFGDGTRLSIL.

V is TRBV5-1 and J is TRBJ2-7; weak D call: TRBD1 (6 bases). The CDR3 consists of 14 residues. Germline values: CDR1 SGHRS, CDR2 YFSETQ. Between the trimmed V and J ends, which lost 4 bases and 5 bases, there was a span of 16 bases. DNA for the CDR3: TGCGCCAGCAGCACCTACCAGGGGCGCGACGAGCAGTACTTC. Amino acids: CASSTYQGRDEQYF.

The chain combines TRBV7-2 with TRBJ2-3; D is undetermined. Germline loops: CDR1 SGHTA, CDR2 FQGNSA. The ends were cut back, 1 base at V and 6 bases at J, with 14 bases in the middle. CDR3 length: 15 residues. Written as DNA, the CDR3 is TGTGCCAGCAGCTTAGGTGGCAGCGTTTGGGATACGCAGTATTTT. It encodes CASSLGGSVWDTQYF.

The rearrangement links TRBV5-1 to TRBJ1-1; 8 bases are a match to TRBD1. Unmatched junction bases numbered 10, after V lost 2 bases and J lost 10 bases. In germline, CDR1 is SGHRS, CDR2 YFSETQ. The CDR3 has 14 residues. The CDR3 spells CASSLSAWQGAAFF. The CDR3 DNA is TGCGCCAGCAGCTTATCCGCTTGGCAGGGGGCAGCTTTCTTT. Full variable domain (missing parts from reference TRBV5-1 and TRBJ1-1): KAGVTQTPRYLIKTRGQQVTLSCSPISGHRSVSWYQQTPGQGLQFLFEYFSETQRNKGNFPGRFSGRQFSNSRSEMNVSTLELGDSALYLCASSLSAWQGAAFFGQGTRLTVV.

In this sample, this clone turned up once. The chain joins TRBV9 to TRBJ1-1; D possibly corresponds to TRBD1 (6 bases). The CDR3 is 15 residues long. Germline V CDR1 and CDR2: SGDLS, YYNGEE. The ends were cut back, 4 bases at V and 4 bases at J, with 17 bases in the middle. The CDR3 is CASSPPGAHGTEAFF. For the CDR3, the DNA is TGTGCCAGCAGCCCCCCAGGGGCCCATGGCACTGAAGCTTTCTTT.

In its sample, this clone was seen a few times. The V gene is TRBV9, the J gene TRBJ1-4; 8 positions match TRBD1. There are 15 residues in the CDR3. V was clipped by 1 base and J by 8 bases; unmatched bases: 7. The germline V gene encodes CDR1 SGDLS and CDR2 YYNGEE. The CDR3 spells CASSVQGARTEKLFF. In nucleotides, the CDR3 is TGTGCCAGCAGCGTACAGGGGGCGCGGACCGAAAAACTGTTTTTT.

CDR3 loop: CASSLEVLGQGAEAFF. The CDR3 DNA reads as TGCGCCAGCAGCTTGGAAGTCCTTGGACAGGGGGCTGAAGCTTTCTTT. V gene TRBV5-1 combines with J gene TRBJ1-1, with 10 bases fitting TRBD1. This CDR3 contains 16 residues. Germline CDR1 is SGHRS and CDR2 is YFSETQ. After removal of 0 bases from V and 6 bases from J, the junction contained 8 bases not matched to a gene.

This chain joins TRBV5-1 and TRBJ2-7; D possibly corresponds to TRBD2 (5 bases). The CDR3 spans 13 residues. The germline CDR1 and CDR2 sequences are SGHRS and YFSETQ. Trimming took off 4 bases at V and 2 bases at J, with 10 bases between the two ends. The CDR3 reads CASSKLTTYEQYF. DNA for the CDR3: TGCGCCAGCAGCAAATTGACTACCTACGAGCAGTACTTC.

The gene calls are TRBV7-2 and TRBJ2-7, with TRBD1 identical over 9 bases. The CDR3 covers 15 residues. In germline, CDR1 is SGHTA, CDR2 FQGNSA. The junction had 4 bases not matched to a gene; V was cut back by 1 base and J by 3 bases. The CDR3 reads CASSLDRGRFYEQYF. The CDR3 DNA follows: TGTGCCAGCAGCTTAGACAGGGGGCGTTTCTACGAGCAGTACTTC.

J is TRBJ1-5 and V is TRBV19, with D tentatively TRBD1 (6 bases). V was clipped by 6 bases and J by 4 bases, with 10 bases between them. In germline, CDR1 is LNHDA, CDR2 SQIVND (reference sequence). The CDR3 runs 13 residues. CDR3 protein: CASSRDTNQPQHF. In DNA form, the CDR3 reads TGTGCCAGTAGCCGGGACACGAATCAGCCCCAGCATTTT.

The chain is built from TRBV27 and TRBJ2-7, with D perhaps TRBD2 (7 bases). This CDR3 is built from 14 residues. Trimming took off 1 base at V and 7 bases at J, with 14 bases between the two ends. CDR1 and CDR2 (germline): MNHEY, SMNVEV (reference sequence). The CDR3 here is CASSLFRGAREQYF. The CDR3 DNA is TGTGCCAGCAGTTTATTCCGGGGGGCAAGAGAGCAGTACTTC.

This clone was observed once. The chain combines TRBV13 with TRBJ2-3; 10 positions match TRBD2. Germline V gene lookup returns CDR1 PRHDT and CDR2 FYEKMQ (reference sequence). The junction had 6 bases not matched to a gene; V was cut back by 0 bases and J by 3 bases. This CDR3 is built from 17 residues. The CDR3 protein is CASSLGLGLASTDTQYF. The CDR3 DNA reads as TGTGCCAGCAGCTTAGGCTTGGGACTAGCGTCGACAGATACGCAGTATTTT.

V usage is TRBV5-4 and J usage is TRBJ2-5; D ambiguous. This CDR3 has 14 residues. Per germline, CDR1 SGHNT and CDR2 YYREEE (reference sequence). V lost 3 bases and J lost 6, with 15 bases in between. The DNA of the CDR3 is TGTGCCAGCAGCTCCTCGACTCCCCCAAAGACCCAGTACTTC. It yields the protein CASSSSTPPKTQYF.

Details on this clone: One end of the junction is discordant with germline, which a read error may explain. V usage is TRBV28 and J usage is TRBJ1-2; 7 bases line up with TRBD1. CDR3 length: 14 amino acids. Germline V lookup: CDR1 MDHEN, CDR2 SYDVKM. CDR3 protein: CTSSQGDRVYGYTF. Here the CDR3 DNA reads TGCACCAGCAGCCAGGGTGACAGGGTCTATGGCTACACCTTC.

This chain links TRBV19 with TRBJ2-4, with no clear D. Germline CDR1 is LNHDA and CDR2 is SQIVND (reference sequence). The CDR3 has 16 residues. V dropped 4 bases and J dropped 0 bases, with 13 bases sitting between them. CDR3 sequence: CASSNHPRLAKNIQYF. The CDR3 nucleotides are TGTGCCAGTAGTAACCACCCCAGGCTAGCCAAAAACATTCAGTACTTC.

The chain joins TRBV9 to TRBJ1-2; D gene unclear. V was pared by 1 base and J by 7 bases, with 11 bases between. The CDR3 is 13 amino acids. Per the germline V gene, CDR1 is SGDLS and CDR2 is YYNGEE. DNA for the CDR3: TGTGCCAGCAGCGTAACTCCGCGGGGTGGCTACACCTTC. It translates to CASSVTPRGGYTF.

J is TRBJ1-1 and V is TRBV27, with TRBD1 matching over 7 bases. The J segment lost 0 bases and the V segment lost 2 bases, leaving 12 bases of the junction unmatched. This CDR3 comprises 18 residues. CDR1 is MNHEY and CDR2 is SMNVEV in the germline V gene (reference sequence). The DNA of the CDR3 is TGTGCCAGCAGTTTAAGGGGGCAGGGAGGATTCGTGAACACTGAAGCTTTCTTT. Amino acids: CASSLRGQGGFVNTEAFF.

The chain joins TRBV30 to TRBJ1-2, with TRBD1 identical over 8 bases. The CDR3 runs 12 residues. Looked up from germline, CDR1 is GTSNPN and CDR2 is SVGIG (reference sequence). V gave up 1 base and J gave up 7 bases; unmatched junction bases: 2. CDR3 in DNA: TGTGCCTGGAGTGGGACAGGGAGTGGCTACACCTTC. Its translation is CAWSGTGSGYTF.